The rows below give T cell receptor beta chains drawn from one sample of a study of regulatory T cells in long-lasting Graves disease. TCRdb ran MiXCR on the multiplex PCR reads and lists one entry per CDR3 protein. The repertoire has roughly 500,000 distinct CDR3 sequences, less than 15% of them found once; the top ten carry roughly a tenth. The sample was also reused in another study, on T cells in Graves' hyperthyroidism and ophthalmopathy.

This material consisted of peripheral blood mononuclear cells (PBMCs), taken at new diagnosis, from a patient treated with antithyroid drugs. These receptors all come from a man aged 25 to 45 with Graves disease. CDR3s include the opening cysteine and the closing phenylalanine or tryptophan. The order of the fields is CDR3 protein, CDR3 DNA, V gene, clone size, D gene, J gene. D genes are given only for firm matches. The size entry is marked missing in some rows and otherwise reads once, few, many or a size class.

CASSAGFMNTEAFF TGTGCCAGCAGCGCGGGATTCATGAACACTGAAGCTTTCTTT TRBV13 few - TRBJ1-1
CASSLQNSPLHF TGTGCCAGCAGCTTACAGAATTCACCCCTCCACTTT TRBV11-2 few - TRBJ1-6
CASSSSGQGHQPQHF TGTGCCAGCTCTTCATCGGGGCAGGGGCATCAGCCCCAGCATTTT TRBV25-1 - - TRBJ1-5
CASSQTSFSYNEQFF TGTGCCAGTAGTCAAACTAGCTTTTCCTACAATGAGCAGTTCTTC TRBV19 few - TRBJ2-1
CSARDLENSYEQYF TGCAGTGCTAGGGACCTGGAGAACTCCTACGAGCAGTACTTC TRBV20-1 - - TRBJ2-7
CASGTGQTQYF TGTGCCAGCGGCACAGGGCAGACCCAGTACTTC TRBV27 many - TRBJ2-5
CATSDWTTYEQFF TGTGCCACCAGTGATTGGACTACCTATGAGCAGTTCTTC TRBV24-1 - - TRBJ2-1
CASCHSQETQYF TGTGCCAGCTGTCACTCCCAAGAGACCCAGTACTTC TRBV3-1 many - TRBJ2-5
CASSRQGRFGTDTQYF TGTGCCAGCAGTCGACAGGGTCGATTCGGGACAGATACGCAGTATTTT TRBV27 - TRBD1 TRBJ2-3
CASSLDLDTQYF TGTGCCAGCAGCTTAGATTTGGATACGCAGTATTTT TRBV11-2 many - TRBJ2-3
CASSQGLAGANVLTF TGTGCCAGCAGCCAGGGCTTAGCGGGGGCCAACGTCCTGACTTTC TRBV7-2 many - TRBJ2-6
CASSLFSDQGGYEQYF TGCGCCAGCAGCTTGTTTAGTGATCAGGGAGGCTACGAGCAGTACTTC TRBV5-1 few - TRBJ2-7
CASRSGGWYQETQYF TGTGCCAGCAGATCAGGGGGCTGGTACCAAGAGACCCAGTACTTC TRBV25-1 few TRBD1 TRBJ2-5
CASRSGTGIVEQYF TGTGCCAGCAGATCCGGGACAGGGATTGTCGAGCAGTACTTC TRBV5-6 - TRBD1 TRBJ2-7
CAWLWVPTDTQYF TGTGCCTGGCTCTGGGTTCCCACAGATACGCAGTATTTT TRBV30 - - TRBJ2-3
CASSRLDRQSLNYGYTF TGTGCCAGCAGTCGCTTGGACAGACAATCCTTAAACTATGGCTACACCTTC TRBV27 many - TRBJ1-2
CASSLTGDSSYEQYF TGTGCCAGCAGCCTTACAGGGGACTCCTCCTACGAGCAGTACTTC TRBV7-9 many - TRBJ2-7
CASSLSRLLAGETQYF TGTGCCAGCAGTTTATCGCGACTCCTCGCTGGAGAGACCCAGTACTTC TRBV27 many - TRBJ2-5
CASSRQGLTEAFF TGTGCCAGCAGTCGCCAGGGATTAACTGAAGCTTTCTTT TRBV5-1 many - TRBJ1-1
CASKAGGSDVEQYF TGCGCCAGCAAAGCGGGGGGCTCAGACGTGGAGCAGTACTTC TRBV5-1 - TRBD2 TRBJ2-7
CASSPDRVQETQYF TGTGCCAGCAGCCCTGACCGAGTTCAAGAGACCCAGTACTTC TRBV12-3/TRBV12-4 many - TRBJ2-5
CASSLVAALSTDTQYF TGTGCCAGCAGCTTAGTGGCAGCTCTTAGCACAGATACGCAGTATTTT TRBV7-2 many - TRBJ2-3